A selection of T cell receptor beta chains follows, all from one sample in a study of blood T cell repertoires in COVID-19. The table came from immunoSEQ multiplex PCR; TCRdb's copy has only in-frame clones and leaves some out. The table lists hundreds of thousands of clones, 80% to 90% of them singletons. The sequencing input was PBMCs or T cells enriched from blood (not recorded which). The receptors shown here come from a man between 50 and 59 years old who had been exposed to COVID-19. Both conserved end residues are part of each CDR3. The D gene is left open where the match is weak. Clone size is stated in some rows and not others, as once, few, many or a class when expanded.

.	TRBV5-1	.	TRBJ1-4	CASSLSSNEKLFF	TGCGCCAGCAGCTTGAGCTCAAATGAAAAACTGTTTTTT
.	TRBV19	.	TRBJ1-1	CASSTPPGHLMNTEAFF	TGTGCCAGTAGTACCCCCCCGGGACACTTAATGAACACTGAAGCTTTCTTT
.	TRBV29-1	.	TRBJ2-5	CSVARGQETQYF	TGCAGCGTTGCCCGCGGTCAAGAGACCCAGTACTTC
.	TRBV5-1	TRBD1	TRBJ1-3	CASSPGQGWGNTIYF	TGCGCCAGCAGCCCCGGACAGGGCTGGGGAAACACCATATATTTT
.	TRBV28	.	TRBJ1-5	CASSFLIKGSNQPQHF	TGTGCCAGCAGTTTTCTTATCAAGGGGAGCAATCAGCCCCAGCATTTT
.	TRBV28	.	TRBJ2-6	CASSFPISSGANVLTF	TGTGCCAGCAGTTTCCCCATTTCCTCTGGGGCCAACGTCCTGACTTTC
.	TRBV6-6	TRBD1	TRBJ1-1	CASSYGTGGMNTEAFF	TGTGCCAGCAGTTACGGGACAGGGGGCATGAACACTGAAGCTTTCTTT
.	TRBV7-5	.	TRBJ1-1	CARSLPPHTGTGRMNTEAFF	TGTGCCAGAAGCTTACCTCCTCACACCGGGACAGGGAGGATGAACACTGAAGCTTTCTTT
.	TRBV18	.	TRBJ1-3	CASVPERSGNTIYF	TGTGCCAGCGTCCCGGAGCGTTCCGGAAACACCATATATTTT
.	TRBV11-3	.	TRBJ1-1	CASSLGRRNTEAFF	TGTGCCAGCAGCTTAGGCCGCAGGAACACTGAAGCTTTCTTT
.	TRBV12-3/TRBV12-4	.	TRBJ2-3	CASSRARSVTQYF	TGTGCCAGCAGCAGGGCCCGAAGTGTTACGCAGTATTTT
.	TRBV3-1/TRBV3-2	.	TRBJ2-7	CASSRSFGGNSYEQYF	TGTGCCAGCAGCCGAAGTTTCGGAGGCAACTCCTACGAGCAGTACTTC
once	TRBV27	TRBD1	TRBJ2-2	CASSLFGDRGRTGELFF	TGTGCCAGCAGTTTATTCGGGGACAGGGGGCGAACCGGGGAGCTGTTTTTT
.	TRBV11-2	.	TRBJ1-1	CASNPRRTSGEAFF	TGTGCCAGCAACCCTCGGAGGACGTCTGGTGAAGCTTTCTTT
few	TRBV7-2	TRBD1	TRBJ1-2	CASSLFGTVGGGYTF	TGTGCCAGCAGCTTATTTGGGACAGTAGGTGGAGGCTACACCTTC
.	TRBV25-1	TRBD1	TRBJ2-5	CASATPRTGGRETQYF	TGTGCCAGCGCGACCCCGAGGACAGGGGGACGGGAGACCCAGTACTTC
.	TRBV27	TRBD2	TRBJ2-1	CASSLSSGWLYNEQFF	TGTGCCAGCAGTTTAAGTAGCGGGTGGTTATACAATGAGCAGTTCTTC
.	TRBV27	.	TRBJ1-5	CASSLKGYNQPQHF	TGTGCCAGCAGTTTGAAGGGGTACAATCAGCCCCAGCATTTT
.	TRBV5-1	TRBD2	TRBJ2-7	CASSPGLAGGSTYEQYF	TGCGCCAGCAGCCCGGGACTAGCGGGGGGGTCGACCTACGAGCAGTACTTC
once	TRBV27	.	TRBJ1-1	CASSKQGRDTEAFF	TGTGCCAGCAGTAAACAGGGTAGGGACACTGAAGCTTTCTTT
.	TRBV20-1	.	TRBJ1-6	CSASLQDNSPLHF	TGCAGTGCTAGTTTGCAGGATAATTCACCCCTCCACTTT
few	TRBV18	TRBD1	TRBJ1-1	CASSPGQGPEAFF	TGTGCCAGCTCACCGGGACAGGGACCTGAAGCTTTCTTT
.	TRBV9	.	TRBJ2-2	CASSGRPGLNTGELFF	TGTGCCAGCAGCGGCCGACCGGGACTCAACACCGGGGAGCTGTTTTTT
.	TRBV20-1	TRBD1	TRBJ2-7	CSASFRQGYEQYF	TGCAGTGCTAGTTTTAGACAGGGCTACGAGCAGTACTTC
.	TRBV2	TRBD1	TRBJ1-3	CASRDRSSGNTIYF	TGTGCCAGCAGGGACAGGTCTTCTGGAAACACCATATATTTT
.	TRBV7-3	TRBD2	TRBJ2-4	CASSPATSGIAKNIQYF	TGTGCCAGCAGCCCCGCGACTAGCGGCATAGCCAAAAACATTCAGTACTTC
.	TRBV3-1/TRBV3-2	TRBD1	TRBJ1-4	CASTTQGAKEKLFF	TGTGCCAGCACCACACAGGGGGCTAAGGAAAAACTGTTTTTT
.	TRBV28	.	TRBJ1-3	CASSHRTTQGLRNTIYF	TGTGCCAGCAGCCACCGAACTACGCAGGGTTTGCGAAACACCATATATTTT
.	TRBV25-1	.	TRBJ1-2	CASSQLGSYGYTF	TGTGCCAGCAGTCAACTGGGGAGCTATGGCTACACCTTC
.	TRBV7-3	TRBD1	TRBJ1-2	CASSYRGQGPNANYGYTF	TGTGCCAGCAGCTACCGCGGACAGGGGCCTAATGCTAACTATGGCTACACCTTC
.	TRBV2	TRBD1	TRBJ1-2	CASSQGALNYGYTF	TGTGCCAGCAGTCAGGGGGCGTTAAACTATGGCTACACCTTC